The 30 T cell receptor beta chains below all came from one sample that was sequenced in a study of blood T cell repertoires in COVID-19. Profiling relied on immunoSEQ multiplex PCR, and the TCRdb table lists in-frame clones only, not all of them. The sample carries approximately 100,000 clones, about 87% recorded once. Sequences were obtained from peripheral blood. Receptors were obtained from a woman between 25 and 40 years old with acute or convalescent COVID-19.

The chain links TRBV4-1 to TRBJ2-3; D is possibly TRBD1 (6 bases). This CDR3 has 17 amino acids. Trimming stripped 0 bases from V and 0 bases from J, with 13 bases between. Germline V lookup: CDR1 MGHRA, CDR2 YSYEKL. The DNA for the CDR3 is TGCGCCAGCAGCCAAGATCTGGGGACATTTAGCACAGATACGCAGTATTTT. Residues: CASSQDLGTFSTDTQYF.

The V gene is TRBV11-3, the J gene TRBJ1-2; 7 bases agree with TRBD1. This CDR3 region has 14 residues. Per germline, CDR1 SGHNT and CDR2 YENEEA. The V segment lost 4 bases and the J segment 0 bases; nucleotides outside the gene matches: 2. The CDR3 protein is CASSSQGTNYGYTF. The CDR3 nucleotides are TGTGCCAGCAGCTCACAGGGGACTAACTATGGCTACACCTTC.

The gene calls are TRBV20-1 and TRBJ1-2, with D hard to call. The CDR3 contains 12 residues. V was trimmed by 3 bases and J by 6 bases, leaving 11 bases between them. Looked up from germline, CDR1 is DFQATT and CDR2 is SNEGSKA (reference sequence). The CDR3 sequence: CSASRDFHGYTF. CDR3 bases: TGCAGTGCTAGTCGAGACTTCCATGGCTACACCTTC.

In this sample, this clone turned up once. The chain has TRBV9 and TRBJ2-2; 7 positions agree with TRBD1. CDR3 length equals 17 residues. Losses at the gene ends were 3 bases for V and 3 bases for J; bases not matched to a gene: 11. Germline V lookup: CDR1 SGDLS, CDR2 YYNGEE. CDR3 loop: CASSEDLRDRYTGELFF. In DNA, the CDR3 is TGTGCCAGCAGCGAGGACCTCCGGGACAGATACACCGGGGAGCTGTTTTTT. The full variable domain, with the rest looked up from reference TRBV9 and TRBJ2-2, is DSGVTQTPKHLITATGQRVTLRCSPRSGDLSVYWYQQSLDQGLQFLIQYYNGEERAKGNILERFSAQQFPDLHSELNLSSLELGDSALYFCASSEDLRDRYTGELFFGEGSRLTVL.

This chain links TRBV4-1 with TRBJ2-3; the match to TRBD2 covers 16 bases. The CDR3 contains 18 residues. Germline CDR1 is MGHRA and CDR2 is YSYEKL. The trim removed 1 base at V and 8 bases at J, leaving 9 bases unmatched. In nucleotides, the CDR3 is TGCGCCAGCAGCCAAGTCATGGGGACTAGCGGGGGGGCTCGTACGCAGTATTTT. Amino acid sequence: CASSQVMGTSGGARTQYF.

The chain recombines TRBV19 with TRBJ1-2; a weak D match, TRBD1 (5 bases). CDR1 and CDR2 (germline): LNHDA, SQIVND (reference sequence). Trimming removed 1 base at V and 6 bases at J, with 24 bases between. CDR3 length: 18 residues. The CDR3 DNA follows: TGTGCCAGTAGTATAGGTCCATCACGACAGTGGTTAGCGGATGGCTACACCTTC. Its translation: CASSIGPSRQWLADGYTF.

The chain combines TRBV11-1 with TRBJ2-7, with TRBD1 matching 10 bases. The CDR3 contains 14 residues. With V trimmed by 5 bases and J by 6 bases, 7 bases remained unmatched. In germline, CDR1 is SGHAT, CDR2 FQDESV (reference sequence). The CDR3 nucleotides are TGTGCCAGCAGCGCCAGACAGGGGGCGAGCGAGCAGTACTTC. Translating gives CASSARQGASEQYF.

This chain connects TRBV5-4 to TRBJ2-2; no firm D call. Trimming shortened V by 2 bases and J by 6 bases, and 8 bases separated the two germline ends. CDR3 length equals 13 residues. The germline CDR1 and CDR2 sequences are SGHNT and YYREEE (reference sequence). The CDR3 loop reads CASSFSAAGELFF. For the CDR3, the DNA is TGTGCCAGCAGCTTCAGTGCGGCCGGGGAGCTGTTTTTT.

The chain joins TRBV28 to TRBJ2-7; 8 positions match TRBD1. The CDR3 spans 14 residues. V lost 5 bases and J lost 9; bases outside the gene matches: 12. Germline V CDR1 and CDR2: MDHEN, SYDVKM. DNA of the CDR3: TGTGCCAGCAGTCCCCACCCACAGGGGGAAGGGCAGTACTTC. Protein sequence: CASSPHPQGEGQYF. Combining the CDR3 with reference TRBV28 and TRBJ2-7 gives the whole variable domain DVKVTQSSRYLVKRTGEKVFLECVQDMDHENMFWYRQDPGLGLRLIYFSYDVKMKEKGDIPEGYSVSREKKERFSLILESASTNQTSMYLCASSPHPQGEGQYFGPGTRLTVT.

The chain employs TRBV7-9 and TRBJ2-3; TRBD2 is a possible D gene (6 bases). The CDR3 extends over 13 amino acids. Germline-derived CDR1 and CDR2 are SEHNR and FQNEAQ (reference sequence). Trimming left V 3 bases short and J 10 bases short, with 14 bases between. The CDR3 protein is CASSLTSLRAQYF. The CDR3 DNA sequence: TGTGCCAGCAGCTTGACTAGTCTCAGGGCGCAGTATTTT. The full variable domain, its missing parts supplied by reference TRBV7-9 and TRBJ2-3, is DTGVSQNPRHKITKRGQNVTFRCDPISEHNRLYWYRQTLGQGPEFLTYFQNEAQLEKSRLLSDRFSAERPKGSFSTLEIQRTEQGDSAMYLCASSLTSLRAQYFGPGTRLTVL.

The chain is built from TRBV28 and TRBJ2-7; 7 bases are shared with TRBD1. The length of the CDR3 is 15 residues. The germline gives CDR1 MDHEN, CDR2 SYDVKM. Germline trimming cut 6 bases from V and 2 bases from J; bases unmatched to any gene: 10. The CDR3 coding sequence is TGTGCCAGCAGAACCACAGGGGATTACCCCTACGAGCAGTACTTC. This translates into CASRTTGDYPYEQYF. Filled out from reference TRBV28 and TRBJ2-7, the complete variable domain reads DVKVTQSSRYLVKRTGEKVFLECVQDMDHENMFWYRQDPGLGLRLIYFSYDVKMKEKGDIPEGYSVSREKKERFSLILESASTNQTSMYLCASRTTGDYPYEQYFGPGTRLTVT.

The chain employs TRBV11-3 and TRBJ2-7; D unclear. V lost 3 bases and J lost 0, with 9 bases in between. CDR1 is SGHNT and CDR2 is YENEEA in the germline V gene. This CDR3 is built from 14 residues. The CDR3 sequence: CASSFDISSYEQYF. CDR3 coding DNA: TGTGCCAGCAGCTTTGACATAAGCTCCTACGAGCAGTACTTC. The full variable domain, rest sourced from reference TRBV11-3 and TRBJ2-7, is EAGVVQSPRYKIIEKKQPVAFWCNPISGHNTLYWYLQNLGQGPELLIRYENEEAVDDSQLPKDRFSAERLKGVDSTLKIQPAELGDSAVYLCASSFDISSYEQYFGPGTRLTVT.

The CDR3 is CASSPGLTAMSEAFF. The DNA of the CDR3 is TGTGCCAGCTCACCAGGGCTGACAGCGATGTCTGAAGCTTTCTTT. The genes are TRBV18 and TRBJ1-1; weak D call: TRBD1 (5 bases). This CDR3 is 15 amino acids long. The V gene's germline CDR1 is KGHSH and CDR2 LQKENI. Deletions cut 2 bases from V and 6 bases from J, with 16 bases between. Looking up the rest from reference TRBV18 and TRBJ1-1 gives the full variable domain: NAGVMQNPRHLVRRRGQEARLRCSPMKGHSHVYWYRQLPEEGLKFMVYLQKENIIDESGMPKERFSAEFPKEGPSILRIQQVVRGDSAAYFCASSPGLTAMSEAFFGQGTRLTVV.

The chain employs TRBV13 and TRBJ2-3, with 7 bases that match TRBD1. This CDR3 region has 18 residues. The V segment lost 4 bases and the J segment 0 bases; nucleotides outside the gene matches: 13. CDR1 is PRHDT, CDR2 FYEKMQ, per germline (reference sequence). CDR3 amino acids: CASSSSGQYSYSTDTQYF. The CDR3 DNA reads TGTGCCAGCAGCTCCTCGGGACAGTATTCCTATAGCACAGATACGCAGTATTTT.

This chain uses TRBV27 with TRBJ2-1; no definite D call. The V end lost 4 bases, the J end lost 0 bases, and 10 bases lay between the germline ends. The CDR3 has 15 residues. Per the germline V gene, CDR1 is MNHEY and CDR2 is SMNVEV (reference sequence). The CDR3 loop reads CASSWSPSSYNEQFF. As DNA, the CDR3 is TGTGCCAGCAGTTGGTCCCCGAGCTCCTACAATGAGCAGTTCTTC.

This CDR3 is CASSLQANEKLFF. CDR3 DNA sequence: TGTGCCAGCAGCTTACAGGCTAATGAAAAACTGTTTTTT. The chain employs TRBV7-2 and TRBJ1-4, with unresolved D. Germline CDR1 and CDR2: SGHTA and FQGNSA. The CDR3 runs 13 residues. Between the trimmed V and J ends, which lost 2 bases and 3 bases, there was a span of 4 bases.

This clone has a handful of counts. V and J are TRBV5-1 and TRBJ1-6, with no clear D. Germline V lookup: CDR1 SGHRS, CDR2 YFSETQ. The CDR3 is 18 residues long. The V and J ends lost 1 base and 4 bases respectively, with 18 bases between them. The CDR3 is CASSLLPAGVIYNSPLHF. CDR3 nucleotide sequence: TGCGCCAGCAGCTTGCTTCCGGCGGGAGTTATTTATAATTCACCCCTCCACTTT.

The chain links TRBV19 to TRBJ1-4, with 9 bases lining up with TRBD1. Germline V CDR1 and CDR2: LNHDA, SQIVND (reference sequence). V gave up 4 bases and J gave up 2 bases; unmatched junction bases: 8. CDR3 length: 17 amino acids. The CDR3 DNA sequence: TGTGCCAGTAGTAGGTTACAGGGGGCGCGGACTAATGAAAAACTGTTTTTT. It yields the protein CASSRLQGARTNEKLFF.

V and J are TRBV3-1 (or the pseudogene TRBV3-2) and TRBJ1-6; TRBD1 matches 8 bases. The CDR3 contains 16 residues. The junction had 9 bases not matched to a gene; V was cut back by 4 bases and J by 7 bases. The germline CDR1 and CDR2 sequences are LGHDT and YNNKEL (reference sequence). CDR3 DNA sequence: TGTGCCAGCAGCCGAACCCAGGGGGCGCGGAATTCACCCCTCCACTTT. This gives the protein CASSRTQGARNSPLHF.

The chain employs TRBV18 and TRBJ2-7; 7 nucleotides agree with TRBD1. V shed 6 bases and J 0 bases; nucleotides not matched to a gene: 17. Germline CDR1 is KGHSH and CDR2 is LQKENI. The CDR3 covers 18 residues. CDR3 coding DNA: TGTGCCAGCTCCCCCGGACAGGCCCACCATCCGAGCTCCTACGAGCAGTACTTC. The encoded protein is CASSPGQAHHPSSYEQYF.

The chain has TRBV5-1 and TRBJ2-7, with 9 bases identical to TRBD1. This CDR3 has 15 residues. V was clipped by 4 bases and J by 3 bases; unmatched bases: 8. Germline values: CDR1 SGHRS, CDR2 YFSETQ. The CDR3 region is CASSIQGQGNYEQYF. DNA of the CDR3: TGCGCCAGCAGCATCCAGGGACAGGGAAACTACGAGCAGTACTTC.

The chain links TRBV9 to TRBJ1-4, with 10 bases aligning to TRBD1. Germline V lookup: CDR1 SGDLS, CDR2 YYNGEE. V was pared by 4 bases and J by 5 bases, with 5 bases of the junction left unmatched. CDR3 length: 15 residues. The CDR3 sequence is CASSSPGQGNEKLFF. The CDR3 DNA follows: TGTGCCAGCAGCTCTCCGGGACAGGGGAATGAAAAACTGTTTTTT. Variable domain in full (rest from reference TRBV9 and TRBJ1-4): DSGVTQTPKHLITATGQRVTLRCSPRSGDLSVYWYQQSLDQGLQFLIQYYNGEERAKGNILERFSAQQFPDLHSELNLSSLELGDSALYFCASSSPGQGNEKLFFGSGTQLSVL.

The V and J genes are TRBV3-1 (or the pseudogene TRBV3-2) and TRBJ2-1; maybe TRBD2 (5 bases). From germline, CDR1 is LGHDT and CDR2 YNNKEL (reference sequence). The V end was cut by 4 bases, the J end by 2 bases, with 15 bases between. There are 16 residues in the CDR3. The CDR3 nucleotides are TGTGCCAGCAGCCCCTCGGGGTATCGGGCCTACAATGAGCAGTTCTTC. Its protein is CASSPSGYRAYNEQFF.

The chain combines TRBV30 with TRBJ2-2; maybe TRBD1 (5 bases). Trimming shortened V by 4 bases and J by 3 bases, and 9 bases separated the two germline ends. From germline, CDR1 is GTSNPN and CDR2 SVGIG (reference sequence). CDR3 length: 13 residues. This chain's CDR3 is CAWNGHYTGELFF. CDR3 bases: TGTGCCTGGAATGGACATTACACCGGGGAGCTGTTTTTT. The entire variable domain, with the rest obtained from reference TRBV30 and TRBJ2-2, is as follows: SQTIHQWPATLVQPVGSPLSLECTVEGTSNPNLYWYRQAAGRGLQLLFYSVGIGQISSEVPQNLSASRPQDRQFILSSKKLLLSDSGFYLCAWNGHYTGELFFGEGSRLTVL.

V gene TRBV6-5 combines with J gene TRBJ1-5, with D maybe TRBD1 (5 bases). From germline, CDR1 is MNHEY and CDR2 SVGAGI. V lost 8 bases and J lost 2, with 10 bases in between. The CDR3 has 13 amino acids. This CDR3 reads CASGRDRNQPQHF. CDR3 DNA: TGTGCCAGCGGCAGGGATCGCAATCAGCCCCAGCATTTT.

This rearrangement joins TRBV30 to TRBJ2-7; 7 bases agree with TRBD2. Germline CDR1 and CDR2: GTSNPN and SVGIG (reference sequence). Unmatched junction bases numbered 7, after V lost 4 bases and J lost 4 bases. The CDR3 runs to 13 residues. The CDR3 loop reads CAWNIGGGYEQYF. CDR3 in DNA: TGTGCCTGGAATATTGGCGGGGGATACGAGCAGTACTTC.

The chain recombines TRBV27 with TRBJ1-2; weak D call: TRBD1 (5 bases). The CDR3 covers 13 residues. Trimming stripped 6 bases from V and 9 bases from J, with 17 bases between. Looked up from germline, CDR1 is MNHEY and CDR2 is SMNVEV (reference sequence). CDR3 region: CASRLWLGGSYTF. CDR3 DNA sequence: TGTGCCAGCAGACTATGGCTCGGGGGTAGCTACACCTTC.

This rearrangement joins TRBV11-3 to TRBJ1-4; no clear D. The CDR3 runs to 14 residues. V lost 4 bases and J lost 6, with 12 bases in between. Germline loops: CDR1 SGHNT, CDR2 YENEEA. CDR3 in DNA: TGTGCCAGCAGCTCCCGAGGGTCGGATGAAAAACTGTTTTTT. It codes for CASSSRGSDEKLFF.

This chain joins TRBV4-1 and TRBJ1-2; the D gene is possibly TRBD1 (5 bases). V was shortened by 1 base and J by 1 base, with 10 bases between the two germline ends. This CDR3 comprises 15 residues. The germline V gene has CDR1 MGHRA and CDR2 YSYEKL. CDR3 nucleotide sequence: TGCGCCAGCAGCCAAGGACAGCCAGTTAACTATGGCTACACCTTC. As protein: CASSQGQPVNYGYTF.

The chain combines TRBV29-1 with TRBJ1-4; 8 positions match TRBD1. V gave up 5 bases and J gave up 7 bases; unmatched junction bases: 9. Per the germline V gene, CDR1 is SQVTM and CDR2 is ANQGSEA. This CDR3 comprises 14 residues. CDR3 bases: TGCAGCGTTCCTCAACAGGGGGACGGTGAAAAACTGTTTTTT. It is translated as CSVPQQGDGEKLFF. Using reference TRBV29-1 and TRBJ1-4 for the parts outside the CDR3, the full variable domain is SAVISQKPSRDICQRGTSLTIQCQVDSQVTMMFWYRQQPGQSLTLIATANQGSEATYESGFVIDKFPISRPNLTFSTLTVSNMSPEDSSIYLCSVPQQGDGEKLFFGSGTQLSVL.